Listed below are T cell receptor beta chains from one sample, sequenced in a study of identical twins. TCRdb re-analysed the 5' RACE reads in MiXCR, keeping a single row per CDR3 protein. The data hold hundreds of thousands of distinct CDR3 sequences, with around a sixth observed a single time. These sequences were also reported in another study, on T cells expressing NK-cell markers.

The material sequenced was PBMCs. The receptor source for this set is a woman aged 18-35 years in good health. Both conserved end residues are part of each CDR3. The D gene is left open where the match is weak. The listing skips clone size in some rows; elsewhere it reads once, few, many or a size class.

d_gene: TRBD2; v_gene: TRBV7-8; abundance: few; j_gene: TRBJ2-1; CDR3aa: CASSLGTSENEQFF; CDR3nt: TGTGCCAGCAGCCTTGGGACTAGCGAGAATGAGCAGTTCTTC
d_gene: TRBD2; v_gene: TRBV20-1; abundance: -; j_gene: TRBJ2-7; CDR3aa: CSARDSKTSASYEQYF; CDR3nt: TGCAGTGCTAGAGATTCTAAGACTAGCGCCTCCTACGAGCAGTACTTC
d_gene: TRBD2; v_gene: TRBV7-9; abundance: few; j_gene: TRBJ2-1; CDR3aa: CASSLGTSLYNEQFF; CDR3nt: TGTGCCAGCAGCTTAGGGACTAGTCTCTACAATGAGCAGTTCTTC
d_gene: -; v_gene: TRBV6-1; abundance: many; j_gene: TRBJ1-1; CDR3aa: CASRDQGHTEAFF; CDR3nt: TGTGCCAGCAGAGACCAGGGGCACACTGAAGCTTTCTTT
d_gene: -; v_gene: TRBV7-6; abundance: many; j_gene: TRBJ1-2; CDR3aa: CASSLPGSYGYTF; CDR3nt: TGTGCCAGCAGCTTACCAGGGTCCTATGGCTACACCTTC
d_gene: TRBD2; v_gene: TRBV4-2; abundance: few; j_gene: TRBJ2-1; CDR3aa: CASSQLTESGEFF; CDR3nt: TGTGCCAGCAGCCAACTAACAGAGAGCGGGGAGTTCTTC
d_gene: TRBD2; v_gene: TRBV27; abundance: few; j_gene: TRBJ2-7; CDR3aa: CASSQRGANFYEQYF; CDR3nt: TGTGCCAGCAGTCAGCGGGGGGCCAACTTCTACGAGCAGTACTTC
d_gene: -; v_gene: TRBV12-3/TRBV12-4; abundance: few; j_gene: TRBJ1-2; CDR3aa: CASTRGLLYGYTF; CDR3nt: TGTGCCAGCACTCGGGGGCTTCTCTATGGCTACACCTTC
d_gene: -; v_gene: TRBV15; abundance: -; j_gene: TRBJ2-5; CDR3aa: CATSRAPQLARLTETQYF; CDR3nt: TGTGCCACCAGCAGAGCCCCCCAACTAGCCCGGTTAACGGAGACCCAGTACTTC
d_gene: -; v_gene: TRBV25-1; abundance: -; j_gene: TRBJ2-5; CDR3aa: CASSEVRGQETQYF; CDR3nt: TGTGCCAGCAGTGAGGTCAGGGGCCAAGAGACCCAGTACTTC
d_gene: -; v_gene: TRBV12-5; abundance: many; j_gene: TRBJ2-1; CDR3aa: CASGLAGYNEQFF; CDR3nt: TGTGCTAGTGGCCTAGCTGGCTACAATGAGCAGTTCTTC
d_gene: TRBD1; v_gene: TRBV27; abundance: medium-sized; j_gene: TRBJ2-2; CDR3aa: CASWTGDTGELFF; CDR3nt: TGTGCCAGTTGGACAGGGGACACCGGGGAGCTGTTTTTT
d_gene: -; v_gene: TRBV12-3/TRBV12-4; abundance: few; j_gene: TRBJ1-4; CDR3aa: CASRDSNEKLFF; CDR3nt: TGTGCCAGCAGGGACAGCAATGAAAAACTGTTTTTT
d_gene: -; v_gene: TRBV12-3/TRBV12-4; abundance: -; j_gene: TRBJ2-3; CDR3aa: CASRTERRRADTQYF; CDR3nt: TGTGCCAGCAGGACGGAGCGCAGGAGGGCAGATACGCAGTATTTT
d_gene: TRBD1; v_gene: TRBV12-3/TRBV12-4; abundance: many; j_gene: TRBJ2-7; CDR3aa: CASRRQGVSDEQYF; CDR3nt: TGTGCCAGCAGGCGTCAGGGGGTGAGCGACGAGCAGTACTTC
d_gene: -; v_gene: TRBV10-1; abundance: -; j_gene: TRBJ1-2; CDR3aa: CASTPSGRWPRGDYGHTF; CDR3nt: TGCGCCAGCACCCCATCTGGTCGGTGGCCGCGAGGGGACTATGGCCACACCTTC
d_gene: -; v_gene: TRBV20-1; abundance: many; j_gene: TRBJ1-5; CDR3aa: CSATKGRGADQPQHF; CDR3nt: TGCAGTGCCACCAAGGGAAGGGGAGCGGATCAGCCCCAGCATTTT
d_gene: -; v_gene: TRBV25-1; abundance: -; j_gene: TRBJ1-6; CDR3aa: CASSENLGQFFHF; CDR3nt: TGTGCCAGCAGTGAAAACCTCGGACAGTTTTTCCACTTT
d_gene: TRBD2; v_gene: TRBV12-3/TRBV12-4; abundance: -; j_gene: TRBJ2-1; CDR3aa: CASSSVAGGKDEQFF; CDR3nt: TGTGCCAGCAGTTCAGTAGCGGGGGGTAAAGATGAGCAGTTCTTC
d_gene: -; v_gene: TRBV6-1; abundance: -; j_gene: TRBJ2-1; CDR3aa: CASSPLTLTTYNEQFF; CDR3nt: TGTGCCAGCAGCCCTCTGACCCTGACAACCTACAATGAGCAGTTCTTC
d_gene: TRBD1; v_gene: TRBV12-3/TRBV12-4; abundance: few; j_gene: TRBJ1-2; CDR3aa: CASSLVLTGRSYGYTF; CDR3nt: TGTGCCAGCAGTTTAGTTCTGACAGGGCGAAGCTATGGCTACACCTTC
d_gene: TRBD2; v_gene: TRBV13; abundance: few; j_gene: TRBJ2-3; CDR3aa: CASSLGAGGRTDTQYF; CDR3nt: TGTGCCAGCAGCTTAGGTGCGGGGGGGCGCACAGATACGCAGTATTTT
d_gene: -; v_gene: TRBV10-3; abundance: -; j_gene: TRBJ1-6; CDR3aa: CAIRSGDSPLHF; CDR3nt: TGTGCCATCCGGTCCGGGGATTCACCCCTCCACTTT
d_gene: -; v_gene: TRBV29-1; abundance: few; j_gene: TRBJ2-1; CDR3aa: CSSEVGKGNEQFF; CDR3nt: TGCAGTAGCGAGGTCGGGAAGGGGAATGAGCAGTTCTTC
d_gene: TRBD2; v_gene: TRBV2; abundance: few; j_gene: TRBJ2-7; CDR3aa: CASSPGGMVAGDYEQYF; CDR3nt: TGTGCCAGCTCCCCCGGGGGGATGGTAGCGGGAGATTACGAGCAGTACTTC
d_gene: -; v_gene: TRBV3-1; abundance: few; j_gene: TRBJ2-1; CDR3aa: CASSHERYNEQFF; CDR3nt: TGTGCCAGCAGCCACGAGCGGTACAATGAGCAGTTCTTC
d_gene: TRBD2; v_gene: TRBV5-1; abundance: -; j_gene: TRBJ2-1; CDR3aa: CASSGGTSGRRNEQFF; CDR3nt: TGCGCCAGCAGCGGGGGGACTAGCGGGAGGAGGAATGAGCAGTTCTTC
d_gene: -; v_gene: TRBV6-2/TRBV6-3; abundance: -; j_gene: TRBJ2-5; CDR3aa: CASSKGLVEWETQYF; CDR3nt: TGTGCCAGCAGTAAGGGACTCGTGGAGTGGGAGACCCAGTACTTC
d_gene: TRBD2; v_gene: TRBV9; abundance: few; j_gene: TRBJ2-1; CDR3aa: CASSPSGSVNNEQFF; CDR3nt: TGTGCCAGCAGCCCCAGCGGGAGTGTCAACAATGAGCAGTTCTTC
d_gene: -; v_gene: TRBV20-1; abundance: few; j_gene: TRBJ2-3; CDR3aa: CSVSLEGGTDTQYF; CDR3nt: TGCAGTGTCAGCCTCGAAGGGGGGACAGATACGCAGTATTTT
d_gene: -; v_gene: TRBV6-2/TRBV6-3; abundance: -; j_gene: TRBJ2-7; CDR3aa: CASTWTAISYEQYF; CDR3nt: TGTGCCAGCACATGGACAGCCATCTCCTACGAGCAGTACTTC
d_gene: -; v_gene: TRBV27; abundance: -; j_gene: TRBJ2-7; CDR3aa: CASGRTALSSYEQYF; CDR3nt: TGTGCCAGCGGACGGACGGCCCTAAGCTCCTACGAGCAGTACTTC
d_gene: TRBD2; v_gene: TRBV20-1; abundance: -; j_gene: TRBJ2-3; CDR3aa: CSARANKRERHTQYF; CDR3nt: TGCAGTGCTAGAGCAAACAAGCGGGAGCGGCATACGCAGTATTTT
d_gene: -; v_gene: TRBV29-1; abundance: -; j_gene: TRBJ1-2; CDR3aa: CSAGVTNYGYTF; CDR3nt: TGCAGCGCCGGGGTCACCAACTATGGCTACACCTTC
d_gene: -; v_gene: TRBV2; abundance: few; j_gene: TRBJ1-1; CDR3aa: CASSVWQGSPEAFF; CDR3nt: TGTGCCAGCAGTGTATGGCAGGGAAGTCCTGAAGCTTTCTTT
d_gene: TRBD1; v_gene: TRBV24-1; abundance: -; j_gene: TRBJ1-2; CDR3aa: CATSDPSTGDYGYTF; CDR3nt: TGTGCCACCAGTGATCCGTCCACAGGGGACTATGGCTACACCTTC
d_gene: -; v_gene: TRBV7-2; abundance: -; j_gene: TRBJ2-3; CDR3aa: CASSRLGRDSSTDTQYF; CDR3nt: TGTGCCAGCAGCCGCCTGGGGCGGGACTCTAGCACAGATACGCAGTATTTT
d_gene: -; v_gene: TRBV5-1; abundance: -; j_gene: TRBJ1-4; CDR3aa: CASSLVGARGEKLFF; CDR3nt: TGCGCCAGCAGCTTGGTGGGGGCGCGGGGAGAAAAACTGTTTTTT
d_gene: -; v_gene: TRBV12-3/TRBV12-4; abundance: few; j_gene: TRBJ1-6; CDR3aa: CASRPGNSPLHF; CDR3nt: TGTGCCAGCAGGCCAGGGAACTCACCCCTCCACTTT
d_gene: TRBD1; v_gene: TRBV6-1; abundance: -; j_gene: TRBJ2-7; CDR3aa: CASSQAGGIGGEQYF; CDR3nt: TGTGCCAGCAGCCAAGCAGGGGGCATCGGCGGCGAGCAGTACTTC
d_gene: -; v_gene: TRBV7-8; abundance: -; j_gene: TRBJ2-7; CDR3aa: CASSFRRAEQYF; CDR3nt: TGTGCCAGCAGCTTTCGCAGGGCCGAGCAGTACTTC
d_gene: -; v_gene: TRBV5-1; abundance: -; j_gene: TRBJ2-3; CDR3aa: CASSEQRDTQYF; CDR3nt: TGCGCCAGCAGCGAACAGCGAGATACGCAGTATTTT
d_gene: -; v_gene: TRBV5-1; abundance: few; j_gene: TRBJ2-1; CDR3aa: CASYRGEVYNEQFF; CDR3nt: TGCGCCAGCTATCGTGGGGAAGTTTACAATGAGCAGTTCTTC
d_gene: TRBD2; v_gene: TRBV6-1; abundance: few; j_gene: TRBJ2-7; CDR3aa: CASSTTSESSYEQYF; CDR3nt: TGTGCCAGCAGCACTACTAGCGAGAGCTCCTACGAGCAGTACTTC
d_gene: TRBD2; v_gene: TRBV27; abundance: -; j_gene: TRBJ2-3; CDR3aa: CASNPIAGTDTQYF; CDR3nt: TGTGCCAGCAACCCAATAGCGGGAACAGATACGCAGTATTTT